This TCR beta chain stems from a study of T cells in Graves' hyperthyroidism and ophthalmopathy. Amplification targeted TCR beta CDR3 regions from RNA transcripts. TCR CDR3 underwent first-round RT-PCR with the HTBI primer set. TCRdb re-called the multiplex PCR reads with MiXCR, one entry per CDR3 protein. Of 660,000 or so distinct CDR3 sequences detected, 40% to 55% appear once; the ten largest clones hold about 7%. This clonotype was recorded a few times. Trimming shortened V by 7 bases and J by 4 bases, and 13 bases separated the two germline ends. Germline CDR1 and CDR2: DFQATT and SNEGSKA (reference sequence). The CDR3 runs 12 residues.

J is TRBJ1-1 and V is TRBV20-1, with D unclear. The sequencing input was peripheral blood or thyroid tissue (not recorded which). This clonotype originated in an adult man with Graves' disease, either hyperthyroidism or ophthalmopathy (not recorded which). The CDR3 DNA reads TGCAGTGTTAGGAGGGAGGCCACTGAAGCTTTCTTT. Translated, it gives CSVRREATEAFF.